The rows below give T cell receptor beta chains drawn from one sample of a study of cytomegalovirus exposure and HLA in healthy donors. Assay used: immunoSEQ multiplex PCR; TCRdb lists only in-frame clones, some missing. Here the sample spans some 150,000 clones, more than 75% being singletons. Sample: PBMCs. These receptors came from a woman between 25 and 40 years old in good health and CMV-seronegative. Both conserved end residues are part of each CDR3. A D gene is named only where the DNA matches it firmly. Size is omitted from some rows. Given values are once, few, many or a class for expanded clones.

TRBV11-2,TRBJ1-1,-,TRBD1,CASSLTGSEAFF,TGTGCCAGCAGCTTGACAGGGTCTGAAGCTTTCTTT
TRBV30,TRBJ2-5,-,-,CAWSSPETQYF,TGTGCCTGGAGTAGCCCCGAGACCCAGTACTTC
TRBV6-5,TRBJ2-3,-,TRBD2,CASSSPRLAVTQYF,TGTGCCAGCAGTTCTCCCCGACTAGCGGTTACGCAGTATTTT
TRBV6-5,TRBJ1-2,-,-,CASSRRGLYYGYTF,TGTGCCAGCAGCCGACGGGGTCTTTACTATGGCTACACCTTC
TRBV5-1,TRBJ2-5,-,TRBD2,CASNSAGGVQETQYF,TGCGCCAGCAATTCGGCGGGGGGGGTCCAAGAGACCCAGTACTTC
TRBV6-5,TRBJ1-1,-,TRBD1,CASSRGTENTEAFF,TGTGCCAGCAGTCGCGGGACAGAGAACACTGAAGCTTTCTTT
TRBV27,TRBJ1-2,-,-,CASSLSGAGYGYTF,TGTGCCAGCAGTTTATCGGGAGCTGGATATGGCTACACCTTC
TRBV6-1,TRBJ1-6,few,TRBD1,CASSDRGTRSPLHF,TGTGCCAGCAGTGACAGGGGGACTAGGTCACCCCTCCACTTT
TRBV6-1,TRBJ2-7,-,TRBD1,CASSEEAGGSYEQYF,TGTGCCAGCAGTGAAGAGGCAGGGGGCTCCTACGAGCAGTACTTC
TRBV19,TRBJ1-3,-,TRBD1,CASSIPGQGSGNTIYF,TGTGCCAGTAGTATCCCGGGACAGGGAAGTGGAAACACCATATATTTT
TRBV7-9,TRBJ2-1,-,TRBD2,CASSPSGGSSYNEQFF,TGTGCCAGCAGCCCCAGCGGGGGGAGCTCCTACAATGAGCAGTTCTTC
TRBV10-3,TRBJ2-6,-,TRBD1,CAISESRDRGSGANVLTF,TGTGCCATCAGTGAGTCCAGGGACAGGGGGTCTGGGGCCAACGTCCTGACTTTC
TRBV19,TRBJ1-6,few,TRBD1,CASSVQGTGNSPLHF,TGTGCCAGTAGTGTCCAGGGGACAGGCAATTCACCCCTCCACTTT
TRBV5-6,TRBJ2-7,-,-,CASSLGHNSYEQYF,TGTGCCAGCAGCTTGGGGCACAACTCCTACGAGCAGTACTTC
TRBV21-1,TRBJ2-7,-,-,CASSTTDYLYEQYF,TGTGCCAGCAGCACGACCGACTACCTCTACGAGCAGTACTTC
TRBV2,TRBJ1-5,-,TRBD1,CASRDLGQGIQPQHF,TGTGCCAGCAGGGACTTGGGACAGGGGATCCAGCCCCAGCATTTT
TRBV10-3,TRBJ1-5,-,-,CATRGSVSNQPQHF,TGTGCCACTAGGGGGTCCGTTAGCAATCAGCCCCAGCATTTT
TRBV15,TRBJ2-7,few,-,CATSRDRGSYEQYF,TGTGCCACCAGCAGAGATCGGGGCTCCTACGAGCAGTACTTC
TRBV4-1,TRBJ2-7,-,-,CASSQDRGPDEQYF,TGCGCCAGCAGCCAAGACAGGGGTCCGGACGAGCAGTACTTC
TRBV2,TRBJ2-5,-,TRBD1,CASRRQGVETQYF,TGTGCCAGCAGGAGACAGGGGGTCGAGACCCAGTACTTC
TRBV7-9,TRBJ1-3,-,TRBD1,CASSPKAGTGTGNTIYF,TGTGCCAGCAGCCCCAAGGCCGGGACAGGGACTGGAAACACCATATATTTT
TRBV19,TRBJ1-5,-,TRBD1,CASSKDRVGLQPQHF,TGTGCCAGTAGTAAAGACAGGGTAGGGTTACAGCCCCAGCATTTT
TRBV5-4,TRBJ2-1,-,TRBD2,CASSQGGLADKYNEQFF,TGTGCCAGCAGCCAGGGGGGACTAGCGGACAAATACAATGAGCAGTTCTTC
TRBV2,TRBJ1-4,-,-,CASSPTGYDEKLFF,TGTGCCAGCAGCCCCACAGGGTATGATGAAAAACTGTTTTTT
TRBV30,TRBJ2-1,-,TRBD2,CAWTTGLAGGRGNEQFF,TGTGCCTGGACTACTGGACTAGCGGGGGGGCGGGGCAATGAGCAGTTCTTC
TRBV4-1,TRBJ1-5,-,TRBD1,CASSHMTGGDQPQHF,TGCGCCAGCAGCCACATGACAGGGGGCGACCAGCCCCAGCATTTT
TRBV4-1,TRBJ2-7,-,-,CASSQDPTVTYEQYF,TGCGCCAGCAGCCAAGATCCAACGGTGACCTACGAGCAGTACTTC
TRBV2,TRBJ2-1,-,TRBD1,CASSAGTGSSSYNEQFF,TGTGCCAGCAGCGCCGGGACAGGGTCCAGCTCCTACAATGAGCAGTTCTTC
TRBV5-4,TRBJ2-1,-,-,CASSRRRRVPYNEQFF,TGTGCCAGCAGCCGCCGACGCAGGGTGCCCTACAATGAGCAGTTCTTC
TRBV5-4,TRBJ1-1,-,-,CASSEGPLIQGHTEAFF,TGTGCCAGCAGCGAAGGACCGCTGATACAGGGCCATACTGAAGCTTTCTTT
TRBV4-3,TRBJ1-6,-,-,CASSQDNGSPPLHF,TGCGCCAGCAGCCAAGACAATGGGAGTCCACCCCTCCACTTT
TRBV7-6,TRBJ2-5,few,TRBD2,CASSYSGGGRETQYF,TGTGCCAGCAGCTATAGCGGGGGGGGTCGAGAGACCCAGTACTTC
TRBV10-3,TRBJ1-6,-,TRBD1,CAIKRTGGIFSPLHF,TGTGCCATCAAACGGACAGGGGGAATATTTTCACCCCTCCACTTT
TRBV6-1,TRBJ1-1,-,-,CASSVQGFGAFF,TGTGCCAGCAGTGTCCAGGGATTTGGAGCTTTCTTT
TRBV19,TRBJ1-1,-,-,CASSIVNRNTEAFF,TGTGCCAGTAGTATAGTGAACAGAAACACTGAAGCTTTCTTT
TRBV6-5,TRBJ1-2,-,TRBD1,CASSYSRTGTNYGYTF,TGTGCCAGCAGTTACTCCCGGACAGGGACGAACTATGGCTACACCTTC
TRBV28,TRBJ1-4,few,-,CASSLRLGVLNEKLFF,TGTGCCAGCAGTTTAAGGTTGGGAGTCTTGAATGAAAAACTGTTTTTT
TRBV6-5,TRBJ1-1,-,-,CASSYSPRLNTEAFF,TGTGCCAGCAGTTACTCCCCCAGGCTGAACACTGAAGCTTTCTTT
TRBV6-1,TRBJ2-5,-,TRBD2,CASRLANQETQYF,TGTGCCTCCCGACTAGCGAACCAAGAGACCCAGTACTTC
TRBV5-1,TRBJ2-1,-,TRBD2,CASSKTGTSGYNEQFF,TGCGCCAGCAGCAAGACCGGGACTAGCGGTTACAATGAGCAGTTCTTC
TRBV6-5,TRBJ1-4,-,-,CASRQEVSTNEKLFF,TGTGCCAGCAGACAAGAAGTATCAACTAATGAAAAACTGTTTTTT
TRBV18,TRBJ2-3,-,-,CASSPGRDTDTQYF,TGTGCCAGCTCCCCGGGGCGGGACACAGATACGCAGTATTTT
TRBV2,TRBJ1-6,few,-,CASLVGQANSPLHF,TGTGCCAGCTTAGTGGGGCAGGCTAATTCACCCCTCCACTTT
TRBV7-2,TRBJ2-3,-,TRBD2,CASSLDGAGAPTDTQYF,TGTGCCAGCAGCTTAGACGGAGCGGGGGCCCCCACAGATACGCAGTATTTT
TRBV6-1,TRBJ2-3,-,TRBD2,CASSELAGGPTTDTQYF,TGTGCCAGCAGTGAATTAGCGGGGGGCCCCACGACAGATACGCAGTATTTT
TRBV4-1,TRBJ2-2,-,-,CASSHLNTGELFF,TGCGCCAGCAGCCACTTGAACACCGGGGAGCTGTTTTTT